This TCR beta chain was observed in a study of blood T cells in healthy people across ages. A second PCR of 7 to 11 cycles used a sample-barcoded 5' primer and a J-beta primer mix. TCRdb independently ran MiXCR on the 5' RACE reads; one entry per CDR3 protein. The table has roughly 800,000 distinct CDR3 sequences, 20% to 30% seen once. CDR1 and CDR2 (germline): MNHEY, SMNVEV (reference sequence). The V segment lost 6 bases and the J segment 3 bases; nucleotides outside the gene matches: 11. The CDR3 spans 17 residues. Another study also made use of these data, one on T cells of mothers and their children.

J is TRBJ2-4 and V is TRBV27; 10 nucleotides match TRBD2. This receptor was identified in a boy between 10 and 17 years old in good health. The material sequenced was blood. In DNA, the CDR3 is TGTGCCAGCAGCGGCATTCTAGCGGGGGAGTTCAAAAACATTCAGTACTTC. It translates to CASSGILAGEFKNIQYF.